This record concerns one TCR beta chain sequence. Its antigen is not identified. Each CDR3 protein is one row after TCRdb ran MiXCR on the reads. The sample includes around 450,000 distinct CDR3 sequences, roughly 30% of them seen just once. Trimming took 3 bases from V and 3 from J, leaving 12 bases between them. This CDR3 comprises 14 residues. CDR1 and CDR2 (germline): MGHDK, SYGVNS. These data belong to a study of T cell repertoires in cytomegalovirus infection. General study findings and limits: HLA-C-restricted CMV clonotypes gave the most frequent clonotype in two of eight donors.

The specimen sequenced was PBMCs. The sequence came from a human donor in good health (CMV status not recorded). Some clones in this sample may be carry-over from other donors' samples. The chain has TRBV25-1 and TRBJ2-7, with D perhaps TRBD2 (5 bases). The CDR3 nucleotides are TGTGCCAGCAGTGATGCAGGCGGGTACTACGAGCAGTACTTC. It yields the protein CASSDAGGYYEQYF.